A single sample is the source of the 9 T cell receptor beta chains below, sequenced in a study of blood T cell repertoires in COVID-19. Measured with immunoSEQ multiplex PCR; TCRdb has only the in-frame clones, and not every one. This table has about 180,000 clones, 86% appearing once. Material: peripheral blood. The receptors were gathered from a man between 65 and 80 years old with active or convalescent COVID-19.

The chain joins TRBV7-9 to TRBJ2-7, with TRBD2 matching over 8 bases. V was clipped by 0 bases and J by 2 bases; unmatched bases: 3. The CDR3 has 15 amino acids. The V gene's germline CDR1 is SEHNR and CDR2 FQNEAQ (reference sequence). The CDR3 loop is CASSLASGTAYEQYF. CDR3 DNA sequence: TGTGCCAGCAGCTTAGCTAGCGGGACTGCCTACGAGCAGTACTTC.

The V gene is TRBV5-4, the J gene TRBJ2-3; 8 bases fit TRBD1. CDR1 SGHNT and CDR2 YYREEE come from the germline V gene (reference sequence). This CDR3 is 14 amino acids long. Trimming removed 3 bases from V and 6 bases from J; junction bases left unmatched: 6. The CDR3 is CASSWGTGGDTQYF. CDR3 DNA: TGTGCCAGCAGCTGGGGGACAGGCGGGGATACGCAGTATTTT.

The chain links TRBV7-2 to TRBJ2-1, with 7 bases matching TRBD2. The germline V gene encodes CDR1 SGHTA and CDR2 FQGNSA. This CDR3 is built from 14 residues. The V and J ends lost 6 bases and 5 bases, in that order; junction bases with no gene match: 7. CDR3 loop: CASRGPAGHNEQFF. The CDR3 DNA reads as TGTGCCAGCAGGGGCCCAGCGGGGCACAATGAGCAGTTCTTC.

In its sample, this clone was seen once. The chain carries TRBV6-1 and TRBJ2-7; TRBD2 might be the D (6 bases). CDR1 is MNHNS and CDR2 is SASEGT in the germline V gene. Trimming stripped 1 base from V and 7 bases from J, with 20 bases between. The CDR3 is made up of 16 amino acids. Here the CDR3 DNA reads TGTGCCAGCAGTGAAGGCTATGGCAGGGAGGTTTGGGAGCAGTACTTC. Protein sequence: CASSEGYGREVWEQYF.

In its sample, this clone was seen a few times. The chain is built from TRBV7-2 and TRBJ1-5; no firm D call. There are 13 residues in the CDR3. The germline CDR1 and CDR2 sequences are SGHTA and FQGNSA. The V end was cut by 3 bases, the J end by 7 bases, with 10 bases between. The CDR3 loop is CASSLLEVQPQHF. For the CDR3, the DNA is TGTGCCAGCAGCTTGCTGGAGGTCCAGCCCCAGCATTTT.

This clone appeared once. The V and J genes are TRBV6-6 and TRBJ1-1; D is possibly TRBD1 (5 bases). Germline CDR1 and CDR2: MNHNY and SVGAGI (reference sequence). V gave up 6 bases and J gave up 1 base, with 9 bases separating them. The CDR3 is 13 residues long. The CDR3 DNA is TGTGCCAGCAGGTCCGGGGGGAACACTGAAGCTTTCTTT. This translates into CASRSGGNTEAFF.

Only one count was recorded for this clone. The rearrangement links TRBV4-1 to TRBJ2-6, with D maybe TRBD1 (5 bases). Germline CDR1 is MGHRA and CDR2 is YSYEKL. The length of the CDR3 is 17 residues. Between the trimmed V and J ends, which lost 4 bases and 4 bases, there was a span of 17 bases. The DNA for the CDR3 is TGCGCCAGCAGCCTTAGGACAATGGACCGAGGGGCCAACGTCCTGACTTTC. It is translated as CASSLRTMDRGANVLTF.

The chain links TRBV6-5 to TRBJ2-3; 7 bases map to TRBD1. The V and J ends lost 6 bases and 5 bases, in that order; junction bases with no gene match: 11. CDR3 length: 15 amino acids. Germline CDR1 is MNHEY and CDR2 is SVGAGI. CDR3 region: CASRTDRAEGDTQYF. The CDR3 DNA reads TGTGCCAGCAGAACCGACAGGGCCGAGGGAGATACGCAGTATTTT.

The chain links TRBV6-2 or TRBV6-3 to TRBJ2-4; D remains ambiguous. The germline V gene encodes CDR1 MNHEY and CDR2 SVGEGT. This CDR3 is 18 amino acids long. V was cut by 4 bases and J by 3 bases, with 22 bases left in between. The CDR3, as DNA: TGTGCCAGCAGTTTCGACCCCTTGGCACCTTCAGGCAAAAACATTCAGTACTTC. Translation gives CASSFDPLAPSGKNIQYF.